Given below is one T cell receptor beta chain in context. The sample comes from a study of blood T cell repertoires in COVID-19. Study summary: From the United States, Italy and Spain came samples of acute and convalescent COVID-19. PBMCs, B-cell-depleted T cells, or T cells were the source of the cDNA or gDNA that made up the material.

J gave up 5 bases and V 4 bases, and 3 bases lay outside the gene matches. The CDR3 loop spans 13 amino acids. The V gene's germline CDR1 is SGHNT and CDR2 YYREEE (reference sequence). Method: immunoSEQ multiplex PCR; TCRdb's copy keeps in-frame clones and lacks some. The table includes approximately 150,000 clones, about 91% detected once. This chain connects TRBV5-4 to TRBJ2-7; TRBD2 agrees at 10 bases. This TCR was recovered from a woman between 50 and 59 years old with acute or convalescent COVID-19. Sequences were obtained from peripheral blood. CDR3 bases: TGTGCCAGCAGCGCTAGCGGGAGTAACGAGCAGTACTTC. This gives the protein CASSASGSNEQYF. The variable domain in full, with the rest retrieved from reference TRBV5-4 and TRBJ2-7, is ETGVTQSPTHLIKTRGQQVTLRCSSQSGHNTVSWYQQALGQGPQFIFQYYREEENGRGNFPPRFSGLQFPNYSSELNVNALELDDSALYLCASSASGSNEQYFGPGTRLTVT.